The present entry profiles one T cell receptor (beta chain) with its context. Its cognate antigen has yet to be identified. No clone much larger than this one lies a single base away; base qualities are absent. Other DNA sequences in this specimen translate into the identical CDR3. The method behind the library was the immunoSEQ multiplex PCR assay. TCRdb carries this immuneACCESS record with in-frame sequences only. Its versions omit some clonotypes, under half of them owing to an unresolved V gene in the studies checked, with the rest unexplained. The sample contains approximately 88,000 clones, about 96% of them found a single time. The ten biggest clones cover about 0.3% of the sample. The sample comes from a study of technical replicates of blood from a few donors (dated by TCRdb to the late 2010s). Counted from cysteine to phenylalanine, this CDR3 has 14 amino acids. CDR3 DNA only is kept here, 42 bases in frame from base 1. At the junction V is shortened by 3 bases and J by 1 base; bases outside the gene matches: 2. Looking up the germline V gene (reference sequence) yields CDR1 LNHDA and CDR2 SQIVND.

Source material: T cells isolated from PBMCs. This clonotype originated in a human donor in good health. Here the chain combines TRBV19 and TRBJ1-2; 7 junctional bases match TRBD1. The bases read TGTGCCAGTAGTATCGACAGGGTTAACTATGGCTACACCTTC. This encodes CASSIDRVNYGYTF.